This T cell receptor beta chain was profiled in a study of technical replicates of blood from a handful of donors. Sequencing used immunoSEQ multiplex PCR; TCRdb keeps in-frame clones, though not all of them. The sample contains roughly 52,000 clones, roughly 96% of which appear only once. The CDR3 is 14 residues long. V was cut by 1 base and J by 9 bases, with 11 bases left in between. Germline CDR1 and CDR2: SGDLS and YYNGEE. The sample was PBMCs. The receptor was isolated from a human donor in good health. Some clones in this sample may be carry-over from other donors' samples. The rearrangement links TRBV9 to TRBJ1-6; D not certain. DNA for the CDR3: TGTGCCAGCAGCGTACATCTAGAGAGTTCACCCCTCCACTTT. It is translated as CASSVHLESSPLHF. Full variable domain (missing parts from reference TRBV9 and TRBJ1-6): DSGVTQTPKHLITATGQRVTLRCSPRSGDLSVYWYQQSLDQGLQFLIQYYNGEERAKGNILERFSAQQFPDLHSELNLSSLELGDSALYFCASSVHLESSPLHFGNGTRLTVT.